One sample yielded the 10 T cell receptor beta chains listed below, sequenced in a study of cytomegalovirus exposure and HLA in healthy donors. Using immunoSEQ multiplex PCR, the repertoire was profiled, and TCRdb retains in-frame clones only, with some absent. The repertoire holds 120,000 or so clones, with around 90% as singletons. The specimen was PBMCs. These receptors were collected from a woman aged 18-29 years in good health and CMV-seronegative.

V is TRBV6-1 and J is TRBJ2-5, with 8 positions matching TRBD1. Germline loops: CDR1 MNHNS, CDR2 SASEGT. V shed 5 bases, J shed 12 bases, and the junction held 11 bases outside the gene matches. This CDR3 is built from 13 residues. The CDR3 DNA reads TGTGCCAGCAGTACAAGACAGGGGATGTTGGAGTACTTC. Its protein is CASSTRQGMLEYF.

The genes are TRBV6-5 and TRBJ1-5; perhaps TRBD1 as D (5 bases). Germline V gene lookup returns CDR1 MNHEY and CDR2 SVGAGI. This CDR3 has 15 residues. Deletions cut 4 bases from V and 2 bases from J, with 12 bases between. CDR3 in amino acids: CASSSQGGGNQPQHF. The CDR3 nucleotides read TGTGCCAGCAGTTCTCAGGGTGGGGGCAATCAGCCCCAGCATTTT.

The V and J genes are TRBV19 and TRBJ1-4; D gene ambiguous. Germline CDR1 and CDR2: LNHDA and SQIVND (reference sequence). V was trimmed by 1 base and J by 1 base, leaving 19 bases between them. This CDR3 spans 19 amino acids. CDR3 amino acids: CASSIVNGHPGGTNEKLFF. The CDR3 nucleotides read TGTGCCAGTAGTATAGTTAACGGCCATCCCGGCGGAACTAATGAAAAACTGTTTTTT. The full variable domain, completed using reference TRBV19 and TRBJ1-4, is DGGITQSPKYLFRKEGQNVTLSCEQNLNHDAMYWYRQDPGQGLRLIYYSQIVNDFQKGDIAEGYSVSREKKESFPLTVTSAQKNPTAFYLCASSIVNGHPGGTNEKLFFGSGTQLSVL.

The rearrangement links TRBV13 to TRBJ2-5; D may be TRBD2 (5 bases). V lost 5 bases and J 0 bases, leaving 10 bases between the germline ends. CDR3 size: 14 residues. Germline CDR1 and CDR2: PRHDT and FYEKMQ (reference sequence). The CDR3 DNA reads as TGTGCCAGCAGCATACCGGGAAACCAAGAGACCCAGTACTTC. Protein sequence: CASSIPGNQETQYF.

The rearrangement joins TRBV18 to TRBJ2-1, with D possibly matching TRBD2 (5 bases). CDR3 length equals 12 residues. V was pared by 2 bases and J by 9 bases, with 8 bases between. CDR1 is KGHSH and CDR2 is LQKENI in the germline V gene. The CDR3 DNA reads TGTGCCAGCTCACCATTCGAGGGTGAGCAGTTCTTC. Its protein product is CASSPFEGEQFF.

The chain joins TRBV7-2 to TRBJ1-4; D may be TRBD1 (5 bases). The CDR3 is made up of 14 amino acids. The germline V gene encodes CDR1 SGHTA and CDR2 FQGNSA. The V end lost 8 bases, the J end lost 7 bases, and 17 bases lay between the germline ends. The CDR3 DNA reads as TGTGCCAGCTTTGGGGGGGGTTACGGTGAAAAACTGTTTTTT. Protein product: CASFGGGYGEKLFF.

The chain combines TRBV11-2 with TRBJ2-2, with 12 bases aligning to TRBD2. Germline CDR1 reads SGHAT; CDR2 reads FQNNGV. This CDR3 is 15 amino acids long. Trimming at V came to 5 bases and at J to 8 bases, leaving 6 bases not matched to a gene. The CDR3: CASSPRTSGIGELFF. The CDR3 coding sequence is TGTGCCAGCAGCCCCCGGACTAGCGGGATAGGGGAGCTGTTTTTT.

The rearrangement joins TRBV11-2 to TRBJ2-7; 10 bases agree with TRBD2. Trimming took 6 bases from V and 6 from J; bases not matched to a gene: 11. The CDR3 consists of 15 residues. Germline CDR1 is SGHAT and CDR2 is FQNNGV. This chain's CDR3 is CASRPGTSDVGEQYF. CDR3 coding DNA: TGTGCCAGCAGACCCGGGACTAGCGATGTGGGCGAGCAGTACTTC.

The chain's CDR3 is CASSSRTGVYEQYF. Here the CDR3 DNA reads TGTGCCAGCAGTTCAAGGACAGGGGTCTACGAGCAGTACTTC. The V and J genes are TRBV6-5 and TRBJ2-7; TRBD1 matches 9 bases. The CDR3 is 14 residues long. Trimming at V came to 4 bases and at J to 3 bases, leaving 4 bases not matched to a gene. Germline loops: CDR1 MNHEY, CDR2 SVGAGI.

The chain carries TRBV29-1 and TRBJ2-1; 8 nucleotides agree with TRBD1. The germline V gene encodes CDR1 SQVTM and CDR2 ANQGSEA. The CDR3 is made up of 13 amino acids. J gave up 7 bases and V 6 bases, and 8 bases lay outside the gene matches. CDR3 sequence: CSVRTGSGNEQFF. CDR3 coding DNA: TGCAGCGTACGGACAGGGTCGGGAAATGAGCAGTTCTTC.